A selection of T cell receptor beta chains follows, all from one sample in a study of vaccination and CD4 T cells after COVID-19. For these TCRs, the target antigens are not known. TCRdb re-called the PCR reads through MiXCR, storing one row per CDR3 protein. This table holds around 16,000 distinct CDR3 sequences, 73% found once. Sequences were obtained from CD4+ T cells from blood, cultured in vitro. These receptors were taken from a human donor who had recovered from COVID-19. Each CDR3 is given with its conserved first and last residue. A D gene is named only where the DNA matches it firmly. Size is omitted from some rows. Given values are once, few, many or a class for expanded clones.

D	V	J	size	CDR3	DNA
TRBD1	TRBV6-5	TRBJ1-5	NA	CASSYSGQGSQPQHF	TGTGCCAGCAGTTACTCCGGACAGGGTAGTCAGCCCCAGCATTTT
NA	TRBV6-5	TRBJ2-5	NA	CASSSRGREGGVGRETQYF	TGTGCCAGCAGTTCCCGGGGCAGGGAGGGGGGAGTCGGGCGTGAGACCCAGTACTTC
TRBD1	TRBV19	TRBJ1-1	NA	CASSSGGVTEAFF	TGTGCCAGTAGTTCAGGGGGCGTAACTGAAGCTTTCTTT
TRBD1	TRBV12-3/TRBV12-4	TRBJ1-1	NA	CASSSNRGYMNTEAFF	TGTGCCAGCAGTTCTAACAGGGGATATATGAACACTGAAGCTTTCTTT
TRBD1	TRBV20-1	TRBJ1-2	NA	CSATGTDYGYTF	TGCAGTGCTACCGGGACAGACTATGGCTACACCTTC
NA	TRBV6-5	TRBJ2-4	NA	CASSYSNRAPNIQYF	TGTGCCAGCAGTTACTCGAACAGGGCTCCTAACATTCAGTACTTC
NA	TRBV19	TRBJ1-3	NA	CASSLPGGAVSGNTICF	TGTGCCAGTAGTCTACCCGGGGGGGCCGTCTCTGGAAACACCATATGTTTT
TRBD1	TRBV19	TRBJ1-2	few	CASTPGGQRPRYGYTF	TGTGCCAGTACCCCCGGGGGACAGCGGCCCCGTTATGGCTACACCTTC
TRBD1	TRBV5-4	TRBJ2-3	NA	CASSLQGLRTDTQYF	TGTGCCAGCAGCTTACAGGGGTTGCGTACAGATACGCAGTATTTT
TRBD2	TRBV7-2	TRBJ2-7	NA	CASRTSGYEQYF	TGTGCCAGCAGGACTAGCGGGTACGAGCAGTACTTC
TRBD1	TRBV6-2/TRBV6-3	TRBJ1-1	NA	CASSYPTGRSLRNTEAFF	TGTGCCAGCAGTTACCCGACAGGGCGGTCGCTGAGGAACACTGAAGCTTTCTTT
NA	TRBV19	TRBJ1-1	NA	CASSRTGSIPEAFF	TGTGCCAGTAGTAGGACGGGGTCGATCCCTGAAGCTTTCTTT
TRBD1	TRBV20-1	TRBJ1-4	NA	CSARPGQMNEKLFF	TGCAGTGCTAGACCGGGACAGATGAATGAAAAACTGTTTTTT
TRBD2	TRBV20-1	TRBJ2-7	NA	CSARERVRAGVRYEQYF	TGCAGTGCTAGAGAGCGGGTTCGGGCGGGAGTCAGGTACGAGCAGTACTTC
TRBD1	TRBV7-2	TRBJ1-2	NA	CASSPGTGSFLYGYTF	TGTGCCAGCAGCCCTGGGACAGGGAGTTTCTTGTATGGCTACACCTTC
NA	TRBV28	TRBJ1-1	NA	CASSFEAKGTEAFF	TGTGCCAGCAGTTTTGAGGCCAAGGGCACTGAAGCTTTCTTT
NA	TRBV6-2/TRBV6-3	TRBJ2-3	NA	CASRSTGTDTQYF	TGTGCCAGCAGGTCCACTGGCACAGATACGCAGTATTTT
NA	TRBV11-2	TRBJ1-5	NA	CASSQGQNNQPQHF	TGCGCCAGCAGCCAAGGACAGAATAATCAGCCCCAGCATTTT
NA	TRBV7-2	TRBJ1-2	NA	CASSQQGGGYTF	TGTGCCAGCAGCCAACAGGGCGGTGGCTACACCTTC
NA	TRBV7-2	TRBJ2-4	once	CASDDRGKNIQYF	TGTGCCAGCGACGATAGGGGGAAAAACATTCAGTACTTC
NA	TRBV9	TRBJ2-6	NA	CASSARGSGGANVLTF	TGTGCCAGCAGTGCCCGAGGCAGTGGCGGGGCCAACGTCCTGACTTTC
NA	TRBV30	TRBJ1-5	NA	CAWSVGWAGSNQPQHF	TGTGCCTGGAGTGTAGGGTGGGCGGGTAGCAATCAGCCCCAGCATTTT
NA	TRBV29-1	TRBJ2-3	NA	CSVEDQAGSDTQYF	TGCAGCGTTGAAGATCAAGCAGGGTCAGATACGCAGTATTTT
NA	TRBV19	TRBJ1-5	NA	CGTTRGSLGPQHF	TGTGGGACGACCAGGGGTTCCCTTGGGCCCCAGCATTTT
NA	TRBV6-1	TRBJ1-5	NA	CASVDSGRNQPQHF	TGTGCCAGCGTCGACTCGGGCCGTAATCAGCCCCAGCATTTT
NA	TRBV21-1	TRBJ2-3	NA	CASSKWVRWAAPDTQYF	TGTGCCAGCAGCAAGTGGGTGCGATGGGCGGCTCCAGATACGCAGTATTTT
TRBD1	TRBV6-5	TRBJ2-7	NA	CASSFVDRDYEQYF	TGTGCCAGCAGTTTCGTCGACAGGGACTACGAGCAGTACTTC
TRBD2	TRBV20-1	TRBJ2-5	NA	CSAQYGLGGKETQYF	TGCAGTGCTCAATACGGCCTGGGGGGGAAAGAGACCCAGTACTTC
TRBD1	TRBV6-1	TRBJ2-7	NA	CASNLGQGGGEQYF	TGTGCCAGCAACCTCGGACAGGGGGGGGGAGAGCAGTACTTC
NA	TRBV6-1	TRBJ2-7	once	CASSTGRLEQYF	TGTGCCAGCAGTACGGGGAGACTCGAGCAGTACTTC
TRBD2	TRBV28	TRBJ2-2	NA	CASRASGSGTGELFF	TGTGCCAGCAGGGCTAGCGGGAGTGGAACCGGGGAGCTGTTTTTT
NA	TRBV7-2	TRBJ1-6	NA	CASSLMTVGNSPLHF	TGTGCCAGCAGCTTAATGACAGTAGGAAATTCACCCCTCCACTTT
TRBD1	TRBV20-1	TRBJ1-5	few	CSARDRVTGRFRPQHF	TGCAGTGCTAGAGATCGGGTGACAGGGCGTTTTCGGCCCCAGCATTTT
NA	TRBV6-2/TRBV6-3	TRBJ1-1	NA	CASTGQNMNTEAFF	TGTGCCAGCACAGGACAGAACATGAACACTGAAGCTTTCTTT
NA	TRBV20-1	TRBJ2-5	NA	CSAQGRIFQEIQYF	TGCAGTGCTCAAGGACGGATTTTTCAAGAGATCCAGTACTTC
NA	TRBV29-1	TRBJ1-2	NA	CSVEDPTQYRRGSYGYTF	TGCAGCGTTGAAGATCCGACTCAGTACAGGCGGGGATCCTATGGCTACACCTTC
TRBD2	TRBV6-5	TRBJ2-1	NA	CASSYRREDHNEQFF	TGTGCCAGCAGTTACCGGCGGGAGGACCACAATGAGCAGTTCTTC
TRBD2	TRBV14	TRBJ2-3	NA	CASSRSGLPHTDTQYF	TGTGCCAGCAGTCGTTCGGGACTACCGCACACAGATACGCAGTATTTT
NA	TRBV20-1	TRBJ2-5	once	CSARAETQYF	TGCAGTGCTAGAGCTGAGACCCAGTACTTC
NA	TRBV20-1	TRBJ2-7	NA	CSASIREQYF	TGCAGTGCTAGTATACGCGAGCAGTACTTC
NA	TRBV7-2	TRBJ2-1	NA	CASSLARYEQFF	TGTGCCAGCAGCTTAGCGCGGTATGAGCAGTTCTTC
NA	TRBV6-1	TRBJ1-1	NA	CASGRRDTEAFF	TGTGCCAGCGGGCGGCGGGACACTGAAGCTTTCTTT
NA	TRBV27	TRBJ1-1	NA	CASGFRDFGRTEAFF	TGTGCCAGCGGATTCAGGGATTTTGGGCGGACTGAAGCTTTCTTT
NA	TRBV11-2	TRBJ1-2	NA	CASSLQESYGYTF	TGTGCCAGCAGCCTGCAGGAGAGCTATGGCTACACCTTC
NA	TRBV30	TRBJ2-3	NA	CAWSVAGSTDTQYF	TGTGCCTGGAGCGTGGCGGGTAGCACAGATACGCAGTATTTT
TRBD1	TRBV20-1	TRBJ2-5	NA	CSAKTGGVETQYF	TGCAGTGCAAAGACAGGGGGCGTGGAGACCCAGTACTTC
TRBD1	TRBV15	TRBJ1-6	few	CATSRERTRGPNSPLHF	TGTGCCACCAGCAGAGAGCGGACCAGGGGGCCTAATTCACCCCTCCACTTT
TRBD1	TRBV20-1	TRBJ1-2	NA	CSAKGTGRGYTF	TGCAGTGCAAAAGGGACAGGGCGAGGCTACACCTTC
TRBD1	TRBV20-1	TRBJ2-5	NA	CSIQGGETQYF	TGCAGTATACAGGGGGGAGAGACCCAGTACTTC